This TCR beta chain derives from a study of OX40 agonist ivuxolimab in advanced cancers. The table came from immunoSEQ multiplex PCR; TCRdb's copy has only in-frame clones and leaves some out. This sample yields approximately 58,000 clones, of which 70% to 90% are seen a single time; nearly 0.9% belongs to the top ten. CDR1 and CDR2 from the germline V gene are LGHNA and YNFKEQ. V gave up 0 bases and J gave up 3 bases, with 9 bases separating them. The CDR3 is 15 amino acids. Relative to its sample, this clone is medium-sized. The genes are TRBV4-2 and TRBJ2-1, with D tentatively TRBD2 (6 bases). The sequence was collected from an adult with an advanced solid tumor such as melanoma, head and neck, liver or kidney cancer. The sample in question was CD4+ or CD8+ T cells sorted from blood, obtained in a trial of the OX40 agonist ivuxolimab. The CDR3 loop is CASSQEGGSYNEQFF. CDR3 sequence (DNA): TGTGCCAGCAGCCAAGAGGGGGGTAGCTACAATGAGCAGTTCTTC.